This T cell receptor (beta chain) was observed in a study of blood T cell repertoires in COVID-19 (dated by TCRdb to the early 2020s). About the study as a whole: Collaborator samples came from the United States, Italy and Spain and covered acute and convalescent phases of COVID-19. The material from the prospective study consisted of cDNA or gDNA derived from T cells, B-cell-depleted T cells, or PBMCs. Deeply sampled blood TCRbeta repertoires from subjects exposed to, actively infected with, or recovered from COVID-19 were included in the dataset. The repertoires were released in a freely available public database intended as a resource for research on the immune response to SARS-CoV-2. The samples were drawn from the first 160 participants of the ongoing ImmuneRACE study and from 1,254 subjects provided by 6 global collaborators. Nearly every sample came with metadata listing a de-identified subject ID, COVID-19 status, age in years and sex. Where available, HLA class I and class II types were taken from metadata supplied by the sample provider and were not determined by assay-based typing.

On this clone: Its target antigen remains unknown. No per-base quality is available; no much larger clone lies one base away.

Here is what the overall study found, with its caveats: The amount of clinical and demographic metadata varied by source and participant and was provided uncurated.

Sequences MNHNY (CDR1) and SVGAGI (CDR2) are obtained from the germline V gene (reference sequence). The germline V and J ends show losses of 4 bases and 4 bases respectively, and no gene match explains 2 bases of the junction. Spanning cysteine to phenylalanine, the CDR3 consists of 14 amino acids. Left in the record is the CDR3 DNA by itself, 42 bases read in frame from the first base. TCRbeta CDR3 regions were amplified from genomic DNA by means of the immunoSEQ Assay, a bias-controlled multiplex PCR. Per the original workflow: Within the assay, amplification of reference gene primers was used to estimate how many nucleated cells each sample contained. Sequence reads were collapsed and filtered to measure the absolute abundance of every unique TCRbeta CDR3 rearrangement. For each sample, productive Simpson clonality was calculated as the square root of Simpson's diversity index over productive rearrangements. TCRdb limited this immuneACCESS table to in-frame rearrangements with V and J called. A share of clones is missing; checked studies link under half to unresolved V genes, and the rest is unexplained. The D gene and trimming were derived from the DNA, and the V and J assignments and clone size from that table. This sample lists under 35,000 clones; roughly nine tenths were detected once. Together, the top ten hold 5% to 7% of the sample.

Whole blood was collected in K2EDTA tubes by collaborating institutions according to the institutions' own protocols. For TCRbeta analysis, collaborators shipped samples in one of three forms: frozen whole blood, isolated PBMCs, or DNA extracted from either of those sample types. The TCR sequence derives from a human donor in a cohort sampled during active COVID-19. The chain employs TRBV6-6 and TRBJ1-1; 11 nucleotides in the junction match TRBD1. The source material was peripheral blood. The DNA sequence reads TGTGCCAGCAGTTTCGGGACAGGGGGCACTGAAGCTTTCTTT. Translated, it gives CASSFGTGGTEAFF.